These 18 T cell receptor beta chains share one sample of origin, sequenced in a study of T cells in women clearing cervical HPV infection. Profiled with immunoSEQ multiplex PCR; TCRdb holds only in-frame clones, not every one. Its table records roughly 40,000 clones. Input material: blood buffy coat. These receptors came from a woman between 18 and 70 years old with a cervical HPV16 infection that either progressed to CIN3+ or cleared (not recorded which).

Comments on this clone: Sequencing ends 3 residues short of the CDR3 end; the germline J gene provides the rest. V is TRBV5-4 and J is TRBJ2-3; D not resolved. Germline V CDR1 and CDR2: SGHNT, YYREEE (reference sequence). The V gene lost 4 bases and the J gene lost 0 bases, with 9 bases spanning the gap. The CDR3 loop spans 14 amino acids. The CDR3 loop reads CASSHGASTDTQYF. The DNA read from the CDR3 is TGTGCCAGCAGCCACGGTGCTAGCACAGATACG.

To note about this clone: The read halts 3 residues ahead of the CDR3 end, with the missing end drawn from the germline J gene. This chain links TRBV28 with TRBJ2-2; unclear D gene. V gave up 7 bases and J gave up 6 bases, with 15 bases separating them. The germline CDR1 and CDR2 sequences are MDHEN and SYDVKM. CDR3 length: 14 amino acids. CDR3: CASTRYGVAGELFF. CDR3 bases read: TGTGCCAGCACGCGGTATGGAGTCGCCGGGGAG.

Worth noting for this clone: The DNA ends 3 residues before the CDR3 does, and the rest of the CDR3 is filled in from the germline J gene. The rearrangement joins TRBV2 to TRBJ2-4; 7 bases line up with TRBD1. J gave up 5 bases and V 5 bases, and 6 bases lay outside the gene matches. This CDR3 has 14 amino acids. In germline, CDR1 is SNHLY, CDR2 FYNNEI. CDR3 sequence reads: CASSKGDSENIQYF. Incomplete CDR3 DNA: TGTGCCAGCAGTAAGGGGGACAGTGAAAACATT. The complete variable domain, with remaining parts taken from reference TRBV2 and TRBJ2-4, reads EPEVTQTPSHQVTQMGQEVILRCVPISNHLYFYWYRQILGQKVEFLVSFYNNEISEKSEIFDDQFSVERPDGSNFTLKIRSTKLEDSAMYFCASSKGDSENIQYFGAGTRLSVL.

About this clone itself: The read stops 3 residues short of the end of the CDR3; the missing end is completed from the germline J gene. J is TRBJ2-7 and V is TRBV30; D ambiguous. This CDR3 is built from 11 residues. Looked up from germline, CDR1 is GTSNPN and CDR2 is SVGIG (reference sequence). Trimming cost V 3 bases and J 4 bases, with 7 bases left between them. Incomplete CDR3 DNA: TGTGCCTGGAGATCTTATTACGAG. Its translation: CAWRSYYE. The full-length CDR3 reads as CAWRSYYEQYF. The complete variable domain, with remaining parts taken from reference TRBV30 and TRBJ2-7, reads SQTIHQWPATLVQPVGSPLSLECTVEGTSNPNLYWYRQAAGRGLQLLFYSVGIGQISSEVPQNLSASRPQDRQFILSSKKLLLSDSGFYLCAWRSYYEQYFGPGTRLTVT.

In the case of this clone: The CDR3 goes on 3 residues after the read ends, and that part is filled in from the germline J gene. The V gene is TRBV7-9, the J gene TRBJ1-4; the D is unclear. The CDR3 spans 15 residues. Germline CDR1 and CDR2: SEHNR and FQNEAQ (reference sequence). The CDR3 spells CASTPWGDYNSPLFF. CDR3 bases read: TGTGCCAGCACCCCGTGGGGTGACTATAATTCACCA.

As for this clone: The sequence runs out 3 residues before the end of the CDR3; the remainder is reconstructed from the germline J gene. The rearrangement links TRBV18 to TRBJ2-5; the match to TRBD2 covers 8 bases. Losses at the gene ends were 2 bases for V and 5 bases for J; bases not matched to a gene: 10. CDR3 length: 16 amino acids. Germline V gene sequence: CDR1 KGHSH, CDR2 LQKENI. CDR3: CASSPRLAPRGETQYF. The sequenced part of the CDR3 DNA is TGTGCCAGCTCACCAAGACTAGCGCCACGGGGGGAGACC.

With respect to this clone: The CDR3 end falls 3 residues outside the read, so it is completed with the germline J gene. The rearrangement links TRBV7-3 to TRBJ2-3; TRBD1 matches 9 bases. CDR3 length: 15 amino acids. Germline CDR1 SGHTA, CDR2 FQGTGA. With 0 bases clipped from V and 6 bases from J, the junction kept 4 bases outside the gene matches. CDR3 DNA (partial): TGTGCCAGCAGCTTAACGCCGGGGACAGGGGATACG. Translating gives CASSLTPGTGDT. The entire CDR3 reads CASSLTPGTGDTQYF.

CDR3 protein: CSVVEGARTEAFF. The sequenced CDR3 bases are TGCAGCGTTGTAGAGGGGGCGCGCACTGAA. The chain joins TRBV29-1 to TRBJ1-1; 7 bases match TRBD1. The read terminates 3 residues before the CDR3 end, so the remaining end is supplied by the germline J gene. Germline V CDR1 and CDR2: SQVTM, ANQGSEA. The ends lost 4 bases at V and 4 bases at J; junction bases unmatched: 6. The CDR3 consists of 13 residues.

The CDR3 loop is CASKGWQQYSNQPQHF. The CDR3 bases that were read are TGTGCCAGTAAAGGCTGGCAACAGTATAGCAATCAGCCC. The chain employs TRBV19 and TRBJ1-5, with D uncertain. From the germline J gene comes the end of the CDR3, since the read stops 3 residues before it. Germline V gene data show CDR1 as LNHDA and CDR2 as SQIVND (reference sequence). V dropped 7 bases and J dropped 0 bases, with 16 bases sitting between them. CDR3 length: 16 residues.

CDR3 sequence: CASSNKDTQYF. CDR3 bases read: TGTGCCAGCAGCAATAAAGATACG. V and J are TRBV7-3 and TRBJ2-3; no definite D call. The sequenced fragment ends 3 residues before the CDR3 boundary, so the rest is inferred from the germline J gene. V lost 5 bases and J lost 5, with 5 bases in between. The CDR3 covers 11 residues. Germline V gene lookup returns CDR1 SGHTA and CDR2 FQGTGA.

With regard to this clone: Sequencing ends 3 residues short of the CDR3 end; the germline J gene provides the rest. The rearrangement uses TRBV18 and TRBJ1-1, with TRBD1 as a possible D gene (6 bases). The CDR3 sequence is 15 residues long. From germline, CDR1 is KGHSH and CDR2 LQKENI. The sequenced CDR3 bases are TGTGCCAGCTCCAGGGGCACGGGCAGCACAGATACG. It codes for CASSRGTGSTDT. The full CDR3 reads CASSRGTGSTDTAFF.

In the case of this clone: Coverage ceases 3 residues before the CDR3 finishes, and the germline J gene fills in the end. This chain links TRBV18 with TRBJ2-3; D is uncertain. V dropped 2 bases and J dropped 4 bases, with 10 bases sitting between them. Per germline, CDR1 KGHSH and CDR2 LQKENI. The CDR3 loop spans 14 amino acids. The CDR3 bases that were read are TGTGCCAGCTCACCATCCGTTCGGGCAGATACG. Encoded protein: CASSPSVRADT. The entire CDR3 reads CASSPSVRADTQYF.

Turning to this clone: The read terminates 3 residues ahead of where the CDR3 ends, so the germline J gene completes it. The genes are TRBV7-9 and TRBJ1-2, with a possible D match to TRBD1 (5 bases). CDR1 and CDR2 from the germline V gene are SEHNR and FQNEAQ (reference sequence). The length of the CDR3 is 15 residues. CDR3 region: CASSLLKLGVGGYTF. CDR3 DNA, as far as it was read: TGTGCCAGCAGCTTACTGAAGTTAGGGGTCGGCGGC.

Comments on this clone: The read falls 3 residues short of the CDR3 end, and the missing part is taken from the germline J gene. V usage is TRBV7-7 and J usage is TRBJ2-1, with a weak D call TRBD2 (5 bases). The length of the CDR3 is 15 residues. From germline, CDR1 is SSHAT and CDR2 FNYEAQ (reference sequence). Trimming left V 5 bases short and J 0 bases short, with 11 bases between. CDR3 DNA, as far as it was read: TGTGCCAGCAGCCTAGGACTGGTCTCCTACAATGAG. This sequence encodes CASSLGLVSYNE. Given in full, the CDR3 is CASSLGLVSYNEQFF. The full variable domain, with the rest looked up from reference TRBV7-7 and TRBJ2-1, is GAGVSQSPRYKVTKRGQDVTLRCDPISSHATLYWYQQALGQGPEFLTYFNYEAQPDKSGLPSDRFSAERPEGSISTLTIQRTEQRDSAMYRCASSLGLVSYNEQFFGPGTRLTVL.

Remarks on this clone: The read stops 3 residues short of the end of the CDR3; the missing end is completed from the germline J gene. V and J are TRBV7-6 and TRBJ2-1, with no clear D. In germline, CDR1 is SGHVS, CDR2 FNYEAQ. The CDR3 consists of 14 residues. The ends were cut back, 1 base at V and 1 base at J, with 5 bases in the middle. The sequenced part of the CDR3 DNA is TGTGCCAGCAGCTTAGATCCTTCCTACAATGAG. This gives the protein CASSLDPSYNE. The whole CDR3 protein reads CASSLDPSYNEQFF.

Regarding this clone: The read comes to an end 3 residues before the CDR3 does, leaving the germline J gene to fill in the end. The chain couples TRBV5-1 to TRBJ2-3; 8 bases map to TRBD2. There are 16 residues in the CDR3. Germline-derived CDR1 and CDR2 are SGHRS and YFSETQ. J lost 4 bases, V lost 2 bases, and 9 bases had no gene match. The CDR3: CASSLRSSGASDTQYF. The DNA read from the CDR3 is TGCGCCAGCAGCTTACGTAGTAGCGGGGCCTCAGATACG. The variable domain in full, completed from reference TRBV5-1 and TRBJ2-3, reads KAGVTQTPRYLIKTRGQQVTLSCSPISGHRSVSWYQQTPGQGLQFLFEYFSETQRNKGNFPGRFSGRQFSNSRSEMNVSTLELGDSALYLCASSLRSSGASDTQYFGPGTRLTVL.

A word on this clone: The CDR3 end is not reached by the read, which stops 3 residues before it; the germline J gene fills it in. The chain joins TRBV12-3 or TRBV12-4 to TRBJ2-7; D gene unclear. The CDR3 totals 13 residues. V lost 2 bases, J lost 2 bases, and 7 bases lay in between. CDR3: CASSLNRPYEQYF. The CDR3 bases that were read are TGTGCCAGCAGTTTAAACAGACCCTACGAG.

Details on this clone: The CDR3 extends 3 residues past the end of the read, so its final part is completed from the germline J gene. J is TRBJ1-2 and V is TRBV20-1; tentatively, D is TRBD1 (6 bases). The CDR3 spans 13 residues. From germline, CDR1 is DFQATT and CDR2 SNEGSKA (reference sequence). The V end lost 6 bases, the J end lost 6 bases, and 17 bases lay between the germline ends. The sequenced part of the CDR3 DNA is TGCAGTGCAGACCCAGGGGAGGGAGATGGC. Amino acid sequence: CSADPGEGDG. Given in full, the CDR3 is CSADPGEGDGYTF.